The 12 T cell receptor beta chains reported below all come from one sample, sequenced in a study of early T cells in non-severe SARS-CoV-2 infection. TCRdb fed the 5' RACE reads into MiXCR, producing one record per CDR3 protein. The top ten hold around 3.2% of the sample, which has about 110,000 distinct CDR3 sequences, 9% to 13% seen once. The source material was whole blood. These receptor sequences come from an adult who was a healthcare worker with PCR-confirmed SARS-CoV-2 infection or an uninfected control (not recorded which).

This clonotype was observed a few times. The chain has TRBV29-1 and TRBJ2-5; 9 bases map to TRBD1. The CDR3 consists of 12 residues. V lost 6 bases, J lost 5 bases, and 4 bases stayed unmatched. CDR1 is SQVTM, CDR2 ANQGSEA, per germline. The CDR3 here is CSVVGTGETQYF. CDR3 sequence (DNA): TGCAGCGTCGTTGGGACAGGGGAGACCCAGTACTTC.

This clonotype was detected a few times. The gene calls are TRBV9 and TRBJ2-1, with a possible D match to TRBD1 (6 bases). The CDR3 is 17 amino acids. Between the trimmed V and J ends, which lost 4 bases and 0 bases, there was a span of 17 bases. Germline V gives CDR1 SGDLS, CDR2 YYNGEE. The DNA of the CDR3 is TGTGCCAGCAGCCTCCGGACAGCCACGAGCTCCTACAATGAGCAGTTCTTC. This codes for CASSLRTATSSYNEQFF.

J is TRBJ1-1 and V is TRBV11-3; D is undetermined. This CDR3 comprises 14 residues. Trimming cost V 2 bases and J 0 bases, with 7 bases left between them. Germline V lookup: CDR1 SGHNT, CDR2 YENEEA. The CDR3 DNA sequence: TGTGCCAGCAGCTTAAGGCAGGTGAACACTGAAGCTTTCTTT. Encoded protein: CASSLRQVNTEAFF.

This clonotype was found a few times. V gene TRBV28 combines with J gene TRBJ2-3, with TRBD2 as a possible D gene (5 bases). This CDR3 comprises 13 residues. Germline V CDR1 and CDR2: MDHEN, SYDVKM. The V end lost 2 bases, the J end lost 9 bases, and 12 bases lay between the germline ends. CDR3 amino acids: CASSLIPTGTQYF. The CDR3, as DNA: TGTGCCAGCAGTTTAATCCCCACGGGGACGCAGTATTTT.

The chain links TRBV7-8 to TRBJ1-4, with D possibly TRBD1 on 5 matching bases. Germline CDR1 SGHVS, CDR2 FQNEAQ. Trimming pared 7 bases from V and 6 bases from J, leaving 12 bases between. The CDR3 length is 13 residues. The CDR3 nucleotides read TGTGCCAGCAACGGGCGGGGGGATGAAAAACTGTTTTTT. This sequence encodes CASNGRGDEKLFF.

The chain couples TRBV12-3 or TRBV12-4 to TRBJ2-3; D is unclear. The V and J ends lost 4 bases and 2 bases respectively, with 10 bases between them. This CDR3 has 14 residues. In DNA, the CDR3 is TGTGCCAGCAGTTACGGCAGGCCCACAGATACGCAGTATTTT. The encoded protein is CASSYGRPTDTQYF.

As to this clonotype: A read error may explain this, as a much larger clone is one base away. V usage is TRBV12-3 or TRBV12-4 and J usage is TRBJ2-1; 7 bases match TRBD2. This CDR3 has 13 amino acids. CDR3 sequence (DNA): TGTGCCAGCAGAGTACTAGGGAGGGCTGAGCAGATCTTC. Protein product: CASRVLGRAEQIF.

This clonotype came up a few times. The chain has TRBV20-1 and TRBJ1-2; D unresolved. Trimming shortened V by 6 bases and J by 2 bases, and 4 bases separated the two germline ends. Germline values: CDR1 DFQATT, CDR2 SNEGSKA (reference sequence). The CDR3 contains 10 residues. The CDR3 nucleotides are TGCAGTGCCTCGAACTATGGCTACACCTTC. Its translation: CSASNYGYTF.

CDR3 sequence reads: CASDPDRVTEAFF. DNA of the CDR3: TGTGCCAGCGACCCGGACAGGGTCACTGAAGCTTTCTTT. This chain joins TRBV6-1 and TRBJ1-1; TRBD1 matches at 8 bases. CDR1 and CDR2 (germline): MNHNS, SASEGT. The CDR3 consists of 13 residues. The V and J ends lost 8 bases and 4 bases, in that order; junction bases with no gene match: 6.

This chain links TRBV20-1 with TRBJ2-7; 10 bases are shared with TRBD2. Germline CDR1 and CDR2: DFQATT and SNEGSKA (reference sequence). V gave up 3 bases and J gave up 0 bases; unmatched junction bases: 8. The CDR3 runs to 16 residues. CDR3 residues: CSASSGLAVSSYEQYF. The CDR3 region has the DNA TGCAGTGCTAGTTCCGGACTAGCGGTAAGCTCCTACGAGCAGTACTTC.

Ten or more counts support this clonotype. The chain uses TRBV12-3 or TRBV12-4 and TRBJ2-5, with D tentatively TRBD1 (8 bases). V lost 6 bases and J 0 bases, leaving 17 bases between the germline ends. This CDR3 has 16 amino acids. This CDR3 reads CASSRGQGGDQETQYF. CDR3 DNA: TGTGCCAGCAGCCGAGGACAGGGAGGGGACCAAGAGACCCAGTACTTC.

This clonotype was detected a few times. The CDR3 loop is CAWSQIAGVYGEQYF. CDR3 nucleotide sequence: TGTGCCTGGAGTCAGATAGCGGGAGTCTATGGCGAGCAGTACTTC. The gene calls are TRBV30 and TRBJ2-7; TRBD2 matches 9 bases. Trimming cost V 2 bases and J 6 bases; bases outside gene matches: 11. Germline CDR1 and CDR2: GTSNPN and SVGIG (reference sequence). The CDR3 totals 15 residues.